This is a list of T cell receptor beta chains from one sample in a study of cytomegalovirus exposure and HLA in healthy donors. Produced via immunoSEQ multiplex PCR; TCRdb's table is partial and in-frame only. The sample has under 200,000 clones; less than 90% are singletons. Sequenced sample: PBMCs. Receptors originate from a man aged 18 to 29 in good health and CMV-seronegative. The conserved cysteine and the conserved F or W are not part of the CDR3 here. Size is stated for part of the rows, as once, few or many counts, or as a class when the clone is expanded.

j_call v_call clone_size cdr3_aa
TRBJ2-3 TRBV7-2 once ASSLGSGYTDTQY
TRBJ2-3 TRBV7-3 - ASSSSDTQY
TRBJ1-1 TRBV6-1 - ASGQDRGTEAF
TRBJ2-7 TRBV13 - ASSYPLGQGSYEQY
TRBJ2-4 TRBV4-1 - ASSQDQASGNIQY
TRBJ2-2 TRBV27 - ASSLGAATGELF
TRBJ1-2 TRBV10-3 once ATRGHLDDGYT
TRBJ1-4 TRBV18 - ASSSSSTNEKLF
TRBJ2-2 TRBV5-4 - ASSLYRGGNTGELF
TRBJ2-7 TRBV5-1 - ASSSLPGQGRFEQY
TRBJ2-7 TRBV4-1 - ASSQPGLPYEQY
TRBJ1-6 TRBV7-9 - SSSLDPSSYNSPLH
TRBJ2-7 TRBV6-5 - ASSSLYEQY
TRBJ1-5 TRBV15 - ATSRGTGWNSGPQH
TRBJ2-2 TRBV14 - ASSQYSGTVAGELF
TRBJ2-3 TRBV5-1 - ASSWGGGGQGTTDTQY
TRBJ2-2 TRBV28 once GVNGGSAGELF
TRBJ2-5 TRBV18 - ASSPTAGGQETQY
TRBJ2-5 TRBV29-1 - SVVLGRGGQETQY
TRBJ2-7 TRBV9 - ASSGEGPEQY
TRBJ2-7 TRBV15 - ATGAGGQTYEQY
TRBJ1-4 TRBV4-1 few ASSQGPGTGKEKLF
TRBJ2-1 TRBV10-2 - ASSESSGWSYNEQF
TRBJ2-5 TRBV10-3 few AISGGQGARETQY
TRBJ2-7 TRBV6-6 - ASSFQRDSYERY
TRBJ1-5 TRBV2 few ASSEPDRGDNQPQH
TRBJ2-5 TRBV11-3 once ASSPGTGRETQY
TRBJ1-5 TRBV19 - ASSERASGSHPVDRPQH
TRBJ2-1 TRBV19 - ASSISGLSSYNEQF
TRBJ2-1 TRBV5-1 - ASSLVVGDEQF
TRBJ1-1 TRBV29-1 - SVESRGNTEAF
TRBJ1-4 TRBV11-2 - ASSPVGGSNEKLF
TRBJ1-1 TRBV28 - ASFWSRQGEAF
TRBJ2-4 TRBV18 - ASSPQGAAVNIQY
TRBJ2-1 TRBV7-9 - ASSSSGGRDVNEQF
TRBJ2-7 TRBV5-4 - ASSPGTSGRYEQY
TRBJ1-1 TRBV6-5 - ASTSWTGRAF
TRBJ2-7 TRBV5-4 - ASSMTGDYEQY
TRBJ2-7 TRBV6-1 - ASSEAPGTGYEQY
TRBJ1-1 TRBV7-9 - ASSNGQGYGVDTEAF
TRBJ2-1 TRBV11-2 - ASSFSLAGNEQF
TRBJ2-3 TRBV19 once ASTGESTQY
TRBJ2-3 TRBV7-2 - ASSLVASGGPDTQY
TRBJ2-7 TRBV6-1 few ASSDPIARGDRGYQY